This T cell receptor beta chain was observed in a study of cytomegalovirus exposure and HLA in healthy donors. Study results and limitations: Reports showed the classifier diagnosing cytomegalovirus status with high specificity and sensitivity.

As for this clone: The antigen is not known.

PCR primers comprised 60 Vbeta and 13 Jbeta primers. The repertoire was sequenced with immunoSEQ multiplex PCR; TCRdb's copy has only in-frame clones and lacks some. The sample table sets out just over 150,000 clones. Germline CDR1 SGHVS, CDR2 FNYEAQ. After removal of 3 bases from V and 6 bases from J, the junction contained 10 bases not matched to a gene. This CDR3 is 16 amino acids long. Each donor was nominally healthy when sampled (though unrecorded immune exposures were likely). The TCR sequence derives from a woman aged 55-69 years in good health and CMV-seronegative. The sample was PBMCs. The chain recombines TRBV7-6 with TRBJ1-4; 7 bases are a match to TRBD1. For the CDR3, the DNA is TGTGCCAGCAGCTTGACGCCGGGACAGTGGGATGAAAAACTGTTTTTT. The encoded protein is CASSLTPGQWDEKLFF.